This is a list of T cell receptor beta chains from one sample in a study of blood T cell repertoires in COVID-19. Clones were read by immunoSEQ multiplex PCR, and TCRdb kept only the in-frame ones, dropping some. The data show about 250,000 clones, roughly nine tenths seen once. Sequencing was carried out using peripheral blood. These receptors were collected from a man between 18 and 35 years old with active or convalescent COVID-19. CDR3s include the opening cysteine and the closing phenylalanine or tryptophan. Fields, in order: clone size, V gene, J gene, CDR3 protein. Size tells how often a clone was seen (once, few, many) or the class of an expanded clone, and some rows leave it out.

-,TRBV28,TRBJ1-2,CASSPLPDGEGYGYTF
-,TRBV5-8,TRBJ2-5,CASGGRVSPRETQYF
-,TRBV30,TRBJ2-7,CAWSRQGVGGQYF
-,TRBV10-3,TRBJ2-3,CAISLTAGTDTQYF
-,TRBV9,TRBJ1-4,CASSVDSNRVEKLFF
-,TRBV9,TRBJ2-1,CASSVDGRANVNEQFF
-,TRBV10-2,TRBJ2-7,CASSEFQGAYEQYF
-,TRBV11-3,TRBJ2-1,CASSPGLARYNEQFF
-,TRBV6-5,TRBJ1-3,CASIPPGGGNTIYF
-,TRBV30,TRBJ1-4,CAWSVTRRTPPTNEKLFF
-,TRBV19,TRBJ1-2,CASSIRDRFHSRYGYTF
once,TRBV19,TRBJ2-2,CASSIRRLNTGELFF
few,TRBV2,TRBJ1-5,CASSLLTSNQPQHF
-,TRBV7-8,TRBJ2-5,CASSQYSGGTKETQYF